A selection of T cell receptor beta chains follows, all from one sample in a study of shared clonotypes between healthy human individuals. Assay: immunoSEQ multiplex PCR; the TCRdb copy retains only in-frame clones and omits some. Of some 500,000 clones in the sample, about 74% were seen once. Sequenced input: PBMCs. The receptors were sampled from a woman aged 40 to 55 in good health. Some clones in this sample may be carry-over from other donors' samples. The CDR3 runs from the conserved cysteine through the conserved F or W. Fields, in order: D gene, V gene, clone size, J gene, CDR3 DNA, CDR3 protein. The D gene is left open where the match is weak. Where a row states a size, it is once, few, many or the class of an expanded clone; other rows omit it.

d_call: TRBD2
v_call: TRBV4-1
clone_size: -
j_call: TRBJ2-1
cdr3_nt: TGCGCCAGCAGCCAAGATTCCGCTAGCGGGTGGTACAATGAGCAGTTCTTC
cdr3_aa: CASSQDSASGWYNEQFF

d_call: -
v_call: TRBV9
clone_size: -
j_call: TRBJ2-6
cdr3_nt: TGTGCCAGCAGCCCCGAAGGGGGATACTCTGGGGCCAACGTCCTGACTTTC
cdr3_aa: CASSPEGGYSGANVLTF

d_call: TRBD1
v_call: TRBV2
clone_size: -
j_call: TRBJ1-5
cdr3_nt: TGTGCCAGCAGTGAAAGGGACAGGAATCAGCCCCAGCATTTT
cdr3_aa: CASSERDRNQPQHF

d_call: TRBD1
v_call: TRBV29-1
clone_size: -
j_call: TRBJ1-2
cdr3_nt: TGCAGCGGTTCCGACAGGGGTGGCTATGGCTACACCTTC
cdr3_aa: CSGSDRGGYGYTF

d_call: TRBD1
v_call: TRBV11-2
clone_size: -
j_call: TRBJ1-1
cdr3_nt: TGTGCCAGCAGCCCTCTCCGGGACAGGGACCAGAACACTGAAGCTTTCTTT
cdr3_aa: CASSPLRDRDQNTEAFF

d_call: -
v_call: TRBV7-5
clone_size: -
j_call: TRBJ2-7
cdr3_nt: TGTGCCAGAAACCCTTCTTGGGCGAGCAGGGGCCTTCCCTACGAGCAGTACTTC
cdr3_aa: CARNPSWASRGLPYEQYF

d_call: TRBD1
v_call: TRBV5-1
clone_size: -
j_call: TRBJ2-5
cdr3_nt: TGCGCCAGCAGCTTGGAGGGACAGGGCCGCAAGGAGACCCAGTACTTC
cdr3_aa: CASSLEGQGRKETQYF

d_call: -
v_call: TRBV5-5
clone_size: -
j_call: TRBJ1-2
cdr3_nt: TGTGCCAGCAGCTTGGGACCCGCTTATGGCTACACCTTC
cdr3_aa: CASSLGPAYGYTF

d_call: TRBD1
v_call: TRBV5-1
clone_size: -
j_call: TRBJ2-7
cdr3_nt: TGCGCCAGCAGCTGGGGACAGGGTTCAGGCGAGCAGTACTTC
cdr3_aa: CASSWGQGSGEQYF

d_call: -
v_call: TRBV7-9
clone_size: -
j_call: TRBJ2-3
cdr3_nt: TGTGCCAGCAGCTTACGAGGACTTACCACAGATACGCAGTATTTT
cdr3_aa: CASSLRGLTTDTQYF

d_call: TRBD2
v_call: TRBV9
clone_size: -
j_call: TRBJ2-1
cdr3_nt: TGTGCCAGCAGCGTAGGACTAGCGGAATACAATGAGCAGTTCTTC
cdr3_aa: CASSVGLAEYNEQFF

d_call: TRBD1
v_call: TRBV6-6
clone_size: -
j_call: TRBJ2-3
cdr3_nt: TGTGCCAGCAGCCCTGGACAGGGTTTCACAGATACGCAGTATTTT
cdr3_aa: CASSPGQGFTDTQYF

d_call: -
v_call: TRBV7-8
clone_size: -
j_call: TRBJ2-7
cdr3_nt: TGTGCCAGCAGCCCCGCGGGTTACGAGCAGTACTTC
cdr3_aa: CASSPAGYEQYF

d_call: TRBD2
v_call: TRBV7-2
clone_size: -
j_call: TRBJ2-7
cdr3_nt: TGTGCCAGCAGCCCCCGGAGCGGGATGACCTACGAGCAGTACTTC
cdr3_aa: CASSPRSGMTYEQYF

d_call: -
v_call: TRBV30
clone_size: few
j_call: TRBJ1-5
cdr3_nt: TGTGCCTGGAGTGTAGGGGATGGCAATCAGCCCCAGCATTTT
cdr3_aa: CAWSVGDGNQPQHF

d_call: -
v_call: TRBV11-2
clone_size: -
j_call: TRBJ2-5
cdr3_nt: TGTGCCAGCAGCTTAGTTTCCACCCAAGAGACCCAGTACTTC
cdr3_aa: CASSLVSTQETQYF

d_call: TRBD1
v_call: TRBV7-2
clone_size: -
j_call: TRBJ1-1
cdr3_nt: TGTGCCAGCAGTACCGGGACAGGGATGAACACTGAAGCTTTCTTT
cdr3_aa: CASSTGTGMNTEAFF

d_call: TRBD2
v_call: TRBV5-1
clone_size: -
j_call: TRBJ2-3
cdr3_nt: TGCGCCAGCAGCTTGGAAGGCGGGAGTGGTGTGGATACGCAGTATTTT
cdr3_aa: CASSLEGGSGVDTQYF

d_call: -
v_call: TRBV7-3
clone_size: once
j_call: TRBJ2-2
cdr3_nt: TGTGCCAGCAGCTTTTTCGCTGGAACCGGGGAGCTGTTTTTT
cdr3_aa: CASSFFAGTGELFF

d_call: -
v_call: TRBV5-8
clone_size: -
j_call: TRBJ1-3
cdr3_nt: TGTGCCAGCAGCTTTCGGGGAGCCTCTGGAAACACCATATATTTT
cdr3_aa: CASSFRGASGNTIYF